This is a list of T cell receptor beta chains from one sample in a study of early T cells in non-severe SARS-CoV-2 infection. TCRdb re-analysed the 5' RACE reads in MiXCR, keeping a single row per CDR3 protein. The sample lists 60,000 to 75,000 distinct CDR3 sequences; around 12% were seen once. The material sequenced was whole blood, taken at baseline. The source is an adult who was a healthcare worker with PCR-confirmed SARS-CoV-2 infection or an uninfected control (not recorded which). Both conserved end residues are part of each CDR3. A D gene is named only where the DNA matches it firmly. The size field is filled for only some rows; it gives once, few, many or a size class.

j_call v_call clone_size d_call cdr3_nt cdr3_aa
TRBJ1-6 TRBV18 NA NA TGTGCCAGCTCCCAAGACGGAAATTCACCCCTCCACTTT CASSQDGNSPLHF
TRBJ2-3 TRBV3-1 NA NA TGTGCCAGCAGCCAAGAGTGGGGTAGCACAGATACGCAGTATTTT CASSQEWGSTDTQYF
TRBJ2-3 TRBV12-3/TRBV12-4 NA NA TGTGCCAGCAGCAACGAGGGGTATAGCACAGATACGCAGTATTTT CASSNEGYSTDTQYF
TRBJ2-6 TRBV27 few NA TGTGCCAGCAGTTTATTCCTCAGTTATCCCAACTCTGGGGCCAACGTCCTGACTTTC CASSLFLSYPNSGANVLTF
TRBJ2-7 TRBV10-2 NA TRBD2 TGCGCCAGCTCTCGCGGGGGGGTCTACGAGCAGTACTTC CASSRGGVYEQYF
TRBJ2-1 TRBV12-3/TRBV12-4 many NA TGTGCCAGCAGTTGGACTTCAGCCAATGAGCAGTTCTTC CASSWTSANEQFF
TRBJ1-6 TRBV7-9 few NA TGTGCCAGCAGCTACGGGACCCATAATTCACCCCTCCACTTT CASSYGTHNSPLHF
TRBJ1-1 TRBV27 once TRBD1 TGTGCCAGCAGTTGGACAGGTGGCACTGAAGCTTTCTTT CASSWTGGTEAFF
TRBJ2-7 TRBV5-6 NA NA TGTGCCAGCAGCCGAAACTACGACGGGGGTTCTTACGAGCAGTACTTC CASSRNYDGGSYEQYF
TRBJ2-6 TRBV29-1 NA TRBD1 TGCAGCGTACAGGGACAGGGCTCTGGGGCCAACGTCCTGACTTTC CSVQGQGSGANVLTF
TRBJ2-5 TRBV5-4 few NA TGTGCCAGCAGACCTCGTGAGGGGGGGGAGACCCAGTACTTC CASRPREGGETQYF
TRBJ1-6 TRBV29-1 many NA TGCAGCGTTGACCCCGGGGGGGGTTCACCCCTCCACTTT CSVDPGGGSPLHF
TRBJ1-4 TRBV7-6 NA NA TGTGCCAGCAGCTTATTGGGGGAAAAACTGTTTTTT CASSLLGEKLFF
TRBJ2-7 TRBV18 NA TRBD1 TGTGCCAGCTCACCCTTTTGGGGACAGGGGGCGCGCGAGCAGTACTTC CASSPFWGQGAREQYF
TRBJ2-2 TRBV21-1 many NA TGTGCCAGCAGCACAATAGGGGTGTTGCGCACCGGGGAGCTGTTTTTT CASSTIGVLRTGELFF
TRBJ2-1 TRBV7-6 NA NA TGTGCCAGCAGCATAATCGCCGTTAACAATGAGCAGTTCTTC CASSIIAVNNEQFF
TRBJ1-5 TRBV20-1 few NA TGCAGTGCTAGTGGAGGGGGTGATCAGCCCCAGCATTTT CSASGGGDQPQHF
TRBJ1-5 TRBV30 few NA TGTGCCTGGAGTCTGGGGGACAATCAGCCCCAGCATTTT CAWSLGDNQPQHF
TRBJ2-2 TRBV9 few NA TGTGCCAGCAGCCCGAAATGGGGCACCGGGGAGCTGTTTTTT CASSPKWGTGELFF
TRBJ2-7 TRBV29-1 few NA TGCAGCGTTGAGTCCGGGGGCAGGGGCGAGCAGTACTTC CSVESGGRGEQYF
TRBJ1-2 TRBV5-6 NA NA TGTGCCAGCAGCACAACCCCAAGCGCCCGCAACTATGGCTACACCTTC CASSTTPSARNYGYTF
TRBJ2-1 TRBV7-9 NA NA TGTGCCAGCAGCATAAGCTTGACCAATGAGCAGTTCTTC CASSISLTNEQFF
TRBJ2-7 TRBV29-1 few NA TGCAGCGTGGGCAAGCCCGACGGATCCGAGCAGTACTTC CSVGKPDGSEQYF
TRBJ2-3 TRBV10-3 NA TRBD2 TGTGCCATCAGGTCCGAGCGGGGTGGCACAGATACGCAGTATTTT CAIRSERGGTDTQYF